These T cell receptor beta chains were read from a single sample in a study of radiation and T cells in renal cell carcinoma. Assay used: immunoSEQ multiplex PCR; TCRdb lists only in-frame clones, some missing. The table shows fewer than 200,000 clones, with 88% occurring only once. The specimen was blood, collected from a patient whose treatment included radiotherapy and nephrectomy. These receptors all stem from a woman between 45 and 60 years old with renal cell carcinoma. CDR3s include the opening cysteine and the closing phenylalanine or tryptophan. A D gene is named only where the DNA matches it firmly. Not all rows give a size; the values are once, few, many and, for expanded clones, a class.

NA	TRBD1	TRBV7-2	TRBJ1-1	CASSHRRQGAPTEAFF	TGTGCCAGCAGCCACCGACGACAGGGGGCGCCCACTGAAGCTTTCTTT
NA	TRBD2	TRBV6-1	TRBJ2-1	CASRLAGGYNEQFF	TGTGCCAGCAGACTAGCGGGGGGCTACAATGAGCAGTTCTTC
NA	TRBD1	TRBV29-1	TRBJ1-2	CSVRTGGFGGYTF	TGCAGCGTCAGGACAGGGGGCTTCGGGGGCTACACCTTC
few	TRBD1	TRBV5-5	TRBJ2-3	CASLRAGGADTQYF	TGTGCCAGCCTGCGGGCAGGGGGCGCAGATACGCAGTATTTT
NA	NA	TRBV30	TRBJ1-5	CAWSPGINQPQHF	TGTGCCTGGAGTCCCGGGATCAATCAGCCCCAGCATTTT
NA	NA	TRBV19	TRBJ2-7	CASSDSPRGAYEQYF	TGTGCCAGTAGTGACTCTCCGAGGGGAGCCTACGAGCAGTACTTC
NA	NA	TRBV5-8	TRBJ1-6	CASSSGTTRFYSPLHF	TGTGCCAGCAGCTCTGGGACTACTCGGTTTTACTCACCCCTCCACTTT
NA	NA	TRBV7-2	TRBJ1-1	CASSLVGGNTEAFF	TGTGCCAGCAGCTTAGTGGGGGGGAACACTGAAGCTTTCTTT
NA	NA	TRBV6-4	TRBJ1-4	CASSDQVKPPGEKLFF	TGTGCCAGCAGTGACCAGGTCAAACCACCCGGGGAAAAACTGTTTTTT
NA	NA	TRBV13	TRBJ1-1	CASSLSSGSTEAFF	TGTGCCAGCAGTCTGAGTTCGGGGAGCACTGAAGCTTTCTTT
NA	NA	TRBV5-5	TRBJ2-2	CASSYLYTGELFF	TGTGCCAGCAGCTACCTATACACCGGGGAGCTGTTTTTT
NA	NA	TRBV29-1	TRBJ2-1	CSVEDLRETNEQFF	TGCAGCGTTGAAGATCTTCGAGAGACCAATGAGCAGTTCTTC
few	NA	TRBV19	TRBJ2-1	CASSIELLEPEQFF	TGTGCCAGTAGTATTGAGCTACTAGAACCTGAGCAGTTCTTC
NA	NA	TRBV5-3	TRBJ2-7	CARTLSEQYF	TGTGCCAGAACCCTGTCCGAGCAGTACTTC
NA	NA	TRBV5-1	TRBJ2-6	CASSLVGSGANVLTF	TGCGCCAGCAGCTTGGTTGGCTCTGGGGCCAACGTCCTGACTTTC
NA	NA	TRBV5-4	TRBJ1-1	CASSPELARNTEAFF	TGTGCCAGCAGCCCGGAACTCGCGAGGAACACTGAAGCTTTCTTT
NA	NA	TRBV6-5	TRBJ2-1	CASSYSVGREQFF	TGTGCCAGCAGTTACTCGGTGGGGCGCGAGCAGTTCTTC
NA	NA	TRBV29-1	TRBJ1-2	CSVEPLGQREMGYTF	TGCAGCGTTGAGCCTTTAGGGCAGAGGGAAATGGGCTACACCTTC
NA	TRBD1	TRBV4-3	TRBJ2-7	CASSPGQGFFYEQYF	TGCGCCAGCAGCCCGGGACAGGGGTTTTTCTACGAGCAGTACTTC